One sample yielded the 20 T cell receptor beta chains listed below, sequenced in a study of cytomegalovirus exposure and HLA in healthy donors. PCR primers comprised 60 Vbeta and 13 Jbeta primers. TCRdb keeps only in-frame clones here, not all; method: immunoSEQ multiplex PCR. The table includes around 140,000 clones, about 80% detected once. Sequences were obtained from PBMCs. The receptors stem from an older woman in good health and CMV-seropositive.

The rearrangement uses TRBV27 and TRBJ1-5, with D possibly being TRBD1 (5 bases). V lost 6 bases to trimming and J lost 7 bases, with 16 bases between them. This CDR3 spans 14 amino acids. Germline assignment: CDR1 MNHEY and CDR2 SMNVEV (reference sequence). The CDR3 nucleotides are TGTGCCAGCAGGTTAGGGGCAGGGCTCCAGCCCCAGCATTTT. Its translation: CASRLGAGLQPQHF.

V usage is TRBV27 and J usage is TRBJ1-5; 7 nucleotides align to TRBD1. Germline V gene data show CDR1 as MNHEY and CDR2 as SMNVEV (reference sequence). The V gene end was trimmed by 3 bases and the J gene end by 6 bases; junction bases not matched to a gene: 8. The CDR3 length is 15 residues. The CDR3 DNA sequence: TGTGCCAGCAGTTTCCAGGGGGTCGGAGGTCAGCCCCAGCATTTT. This encodes CASSFQGVGGQPQHF.

The V call is TRBV4-1, the J call TRBJ2-3; 12 bases agree with TRBD2. The germline V gene encodes CDR1 MGHRA and CDR2 YSYEKL. The V segment lost 0 bases and the J segment 4 bases; nucleotides outside the gene matches: 5. The CDR3 totals 17 residues. CDR3 bases: TGCGCCAGCAGCCAAGATCTAGCGGGAGGGGGTTCAGATACGCAGTATTTT. This sequence encodes CASSQDLAGGGSDTQYF.

The chain couples TRBV5-1 to TRBJ2-5; the match to TRBD2 covers 12 bases. The germline V gene encodes CDR1 SGHRS and CDR2 YFSETQ. This CDR3 region has 14 residues. Germline trimming cut 2 bases from V and 5 bases from J; bases unmatched to any gene: 1. This CDR3 reads CASSFTSGRETQYF. Here the CDR3 DNA reads TGCGCCAGCAGCTTTACTAGCGGGAGGGAGACCCAGTACTTC.

The chain joins TRBV2 to TRBJ2-7; no definite D call. The CDR3 is 14 amino acids. V was clipped by 4 bases and J by 3 bases, with 13 bases between them. CDR1 and CDR2 (germline): SNHLY, FYNNEI. The CDR3 protein is CASSGLYRIYEQYF. In DNA form, the CDR3 reads TGTGCCAGCAGTGGTTTGTACAGAATCTACGAGCAGTACTTC.

The chain is built from TRBV28 and TRBJ2-7; 10 positions match TRBD1. Germline-derived CDR1 and CDR2 are MDHEN and SYDVKM. The CDR3 runs to 13 residues. CDR3 bases: TGTGCTTCCACCCGGGACAGGGGTGCCGAGCAGTACTTC. It encodes CASTRDRGAEQYF.

CDR3 sequence: CASSLGRKDRGENEQFF. CDR3 bases: TGTGCCAGCAGCTTGGGGAGAAAGGACAGGGGAGAAAATGAGCAGTTCTTC. The V gene is TRBV5-4, the J gene TRBJ2-1, with TRBD1 matching 9 bases. Trimming at V came to 0 bases and at J to 7 bases, leaving 11 bases not matched to a gene. Germline V gives CDR1 SGHNT, CDR2 YYREEE (reference sequence). The CDR3 extends over 17 amino acids.

The chain employs TRBV5-8 and TRBJ2-5; D remains unclear. The closer fit of TRBJ2-7 to the DNA end suggests the J call may be wrong. This CDR3 has 13 amino acids. Germline V gives CDR1 SGHTS, CDR2 YDEGEE. CDR3 region: CASLPPDSYEQYF. CDR3 bases: TGTGCCAGCTTGCCCCCGGACTCCTACGAGCAGTACTTC.

The gene calls are TRBV6-6 and TRBJ2-1; D gene unclear. CDR1 and CDR2 from the germline V gene are MNHNY and SVGAGI (reference sequence). V lost 6 bases to trimming and J lost 6 bases, with 6 bases between them. The CDR3 loop spans 11 amino acids. This chain's CDR3 is CASSHSNEQFF. CDR3 sequence (DNA): TGTGCCAGCAGCCATTCCAATGAGCAGTTCTTC.

V and J are TRBV28 and TRBJ2-7, with 8 bases matching TRBD1. The V gene's germline CDR1 is MDHEN and CDR2 SYDVKM. The J segment lost 3 bases and the V segment lost 6 bases, leaving 4 bases of the junction unmatched. The CDR3 length is 13 residues. The CDR3 DNA follows: TGTGCCAGCAGATGGACAGGGAGCTACGAGCAGTACTTC. Amino acids: CASRWTGSYEQYF.

The rearrangement uses TRBV20-1 and TRBJ1-2; no definite D call. Trimming shortened V by 2 bases and J by 8 bases, and 6 bases separated the two germline ends. Germline V gives CDR1 DFQATT, CDR2 SNEGSKA (reference sequence). The CDR3 runs 10 residues. CDR3 loop: CSARHSGYTF. The CDR3, as DNA: TGCAGTGCTAGACACTCCGGCTACACCTTC.

This chain joins TRBV18 and TRBJ1-3; 8 nucleotides agree with TRBD1. V lost 0 bases to trimming and J lost 0 bases; unmatched junction nucleotides: 1. The CDR3 length is 16 residues. The V gene's germline CDR1 is KGHSH and CDR2 LQKENI. For the CDR3, the DNA is TGTGCCAGCTCACCACCGGGACAGGCCTCTGGAAACACCATATATTTT. Encoded protein: CASSPPGQASGNTIYF.

CDR3 region: CASSVGTGAEKLFF. As DNA, the CDR3 is TGTGCCAGCAGCGTAGGAACAGGGGCTGAAAAACTGTTTTTT. The V and J genes are TRBV9 and TRBJ1-4, with 7 positions matching TRBD1. The V segment lost 0 bases and the J segment 7 bases; nucleotides outside the gene matches: 3. Germline V lookup: CDR1 SGDLS, CDR2 YYNGEE. The length of the CDR3 is 14 residues.

This rearrangement joins TRBV6-1 to TRBJ2-7, with D hard to call. CDR1 and CDR2 from the germline V gene are MNHNS and SASEGT. The CDR3 runs 13 residues. The V gene lost 3 bases and the J gene lost 4 bases, with 10 bases spanning the gap. The CDR3 here is CASSDPGFYEQYF. The DNA for the CDR3 is TGTGCCAGCAGTGATCCCGGTTTTTACGAGCAGTACTTC.

The chain is built from TRBV5-1 and TRBJ2-3, with no clear D. Germline CDR1 SGHRS, CDR2 YFSETQ. The CDR3 is 15 amino acids. Trimming took off 1 base at V and 7 bases at J, with 16 bases between the two ends. CDR3 protein: CASSLIARVHYTQYF. CDR3 DNA sequence: TGCGCCAGCAGCTTGATAGCTAGAGTCCATTATACGCAGTATTTT.

The chain links TRBV6-5 to TRBJ1-1, with D maybe TRBD1 (5 bases). CDR1 is MNHEY and CDR2 is SVGAGI in the germline V gene. The ends were cut back, 6 bases at V and 5 bases at J, with 16 bases in the middle. This CDR3 contains 14 residues. CDR3 in DNA: TGTGCCAGCAGACGGCGGGGGGGGGAGACTGAAGCTTTCTTT. Translating it yields CASRRRGGETEAFF.

The rearrangement uses TRBV11-3 and TRBJ2-5; 8 bases are a match to TRBD2. The J call is doubtful: the DNA matches TRBJ2-7 better. This CDR3 has 15 amino acids. CDR1 and CDR2 from the germline V gene are SGHNT and YENEEA. CDR3 residues: CASTFSGTSSYEQYF. The CDR3 region has the DNA TGTGCCAGCACCTTTAGCGGGACGAGCTCCTACGAGCAGTACTTC.

V gene TRBV15 combines with J gene TRBJ2-7; D remains unclear. V lost 3 bases and J 1 base, leaving 16 bases between the germline ends. CDR3 length: 16 residues. Germline values: CDR1 LNHNV, CDR2 YYDKDF (reference sequence). This chain's CDR3 is CATSSSSGGYSYEQYF. For the CDR3, the DNA is TGTGCCACCAGCAGTAGTTCCGGCGGTTATTCCTACGAGCAGTACTTC.

CDR3 sequence: CASSAGHETQYF. The DNA of the CDR3 is TGTGCCAGCTCGGCAGGGCACGAGACCCAGTACTTC. The chain links TRBV2 to TRBJ2-5, with D perhaps matching TRBD1 (5 bases). The CDR3 runs 12 residues. Trimming took 8 bases from V and 5 from J, leaving 12 bases between them. The germline gives CDR1 SNHLY, CDR2 FYNNEI.

The rearrangement joins TRBV21-1 to TRBJ1-2. TRBV21-1 is tagged as a pseudogene. This CDR3 has 14 amino acids. The CDR3 DNA reads as TGTGCCAGCAGCAAAGTACGCGGGACGGATGGCTACACCTTC. This encodes CASSKVRGTDGYTF.